These 13 T cell receptor beta chains originate from one sample sequenced in a study of blood T cell repertoires in COVID-19. The assay was immunoSEQ multiplex PCR, and TCRdb's table has in-frame clones only and misses some. In the table there are 150,000 to 160,000 clones, about four fifths of which are singletons. Source material: peripheral blood. The receptors shown here come from a woman between 55 and 75 years old with acute or convalescent COVID-19.

CDR3 amino acids: CASTRIETGGQPQHF. CDR3 nucleotides: TGTGCCAGCACCCGTATCGAGACAGGCGGTCAGCCCCAGCATTTT. The chain employs TRBV6-5 and TRBJ1-5; TRBD1 might be the D (6 bases). The V gene's germline CDR1 is MNHEY and CDR2 SVGAGI. The CDR3 contains 15 residues. V was cut by 7 bases and J by 6 bases, with 19 bases left in between.

The sample holds one count of this clone. The chain employs TRBV30 and TRBJ1-5; 7 nucleotides align to TRBD1. V lost 4 bases and J lost 2; bases outside the gene matches: 8. In germline, CDR1 is GTSNPN, CDR2 SVGIG (reference sequence). The CDR3 loop spans 15 amino acids. This chain's CDR3 is CAWTLRGEGNQPQHF. The CDR3 DNA reads as TGTGCCTGGACCCTCAGGGGGGAGGGCAATCAGCCCCAGCATTTT.

This chain uses TRBV6-2 or TRBV6-3 with TRBJ1-2; no clear D gene. This CDR3 region has 12 residues. Looked up from germline, CDR1 is MNHEY and CDR2 is SVGEGT. Between the trimmed V and J ends, which lost 6 bases and 4 bases, there was a span of 9 bases. Here the CDR3 reads CASSTSVYGYTF. CDR3 sequence (DNA): TGTGCCAGCAGCACAAGCGTCTATGGCTACACCTTC.

The rearrangement links TRBV6-2 or TRBV6-3 to TRBJ1-2; 7 bases agree with TRBD1. CDR1 is MNHEY, CDR2 SVGEGT, per germline. There are 13 residues in the CDR3. The junction had 6 bases not matched to a gene; V was cut back by 5 bases and J by 6 bases. The CDR3 DNA reads TGTGCCAGCAGTAGGACAGGTGTCGATGGCTACACCTTC. Translation: CASSRTGVDGYTF.

This chain links TRBV27 with TRBJ2-5; a weak D match, TRBD2 (7 bases). The CDR3 runs to 17 residues. Trimming took off 8 bases at V and 0 bases at J, with 22 bases between the two ends. The germline CDR1 and CDR2 sequences are MNHEY and SMNVEV (reference sequence). The DNA for the CDR3 is TGTGCCAGCTTCCCCAGGGGAGCGGGGAAGTACCAAGAGACCCAGTACTTC. Its protein is CASFPRGAGKYQETQYF.

The V and J genes are TRBV6-5 and TRBJ1-5; 8 bases are shared with TRBD1. This CDR3 is 15 amino acids long. The V gene's germline CDR1 is MNHEY and CDR2 SVGAGI. V lost 5 bases, J lost 7 bases, and 10 bases stayed unmatched. The CDR3 bases are TGTGCCAGCAGTCCCGCAACAGGGGGTGGGCAGCCCCAGCATTTT. It specifies CASSPATGGGQPQHF.

The gene calls are TRBV27 and TRBJ1-2; 7 positions match TRBD1. This CDR3 has 15 residues. Germline trimming cut 5 bases from V and 6 bases from J; bases unmatched to any gene: 12. CDR1 and CDR2 from the germline V gene are MNHEY and SMNVEV (reference sequence). The CDR3 nucleotides read TGTGCCAGCAGTCCCACCCCCGACAGGGTGCATGGCTACACCTTC. It encodes CASSPTPDRVHGYTF.

The CDR3 region has the DNA TGTGCCAGCTCAACGACTACAGGGGGAGGGACTGAAGCTTTCTTT. Protein sequence: CASSTTTGGGTEAFF. The V gene is TRBV18, the J gene TRBJ1-1; 8 bases agree with TRBD1. CDR3 length: 15 amino acids. V dropped 5 bases and J dropped 5; count of bases not matched to a gene: 10. Per the germline V gene, CDR1 is KGHSH and CDR2 is LQKENI.

In regard to this clone: A read error may account for a junction end that differs from germline. The V and J genes are TRBV5-8 and TRBJ2-5; 10 bases map to TRBD1. The CDR3 is made up of 16 amino acids. The germline CDR1 and CDR2 sequences are SGHTS and YDEGEE. CDR3 sequence: CASSYPTGGTEEIQYF. The CDR3 bases are TGTGCCAGCAGCTATCCGACAGGGGGCACCGAGGAGATCCAGTACTTC.

CDR3 in DNA: TGTGCCAGCAGCTATGGACAGGTTTTTTTCTATGGCTACACCTTC. Its protein is CASSYGQVFFYGYTF. The chain employs TRBV5-5 and TRBJ1-2, with TRBD1 identical over 7 bases. The CDR3 has 15 amino acids. From germline, CDR1 is SGHKS and CDR2 YYEKEE (reference sequence). V shed 3 bases, J shed 4 bases, and the junction held 9 bases outside the gene matches.

The chain links TRBV5-1 to TRBJ2-1, with a possible D match to TRBD1 (6 bases). The V gene's germline CDR1 is SGHRS and CDR2 YFSETQ. Deletions cut 4 bases from V and 5 bases from J, with 10 bases between. The CDR3 sequence is 13 residues long. The CDR3 protein is CASSRDNNNEQFF. Here the CDR3 DNA reads TGCGCCAGCAGCCGGGACAACAACAATGAGCAGTTCTTC. The full variable domain, its missing parts supplied by reference TRBV5-1 and TRBJ2-1, is KAGVTQTPRYLIKTRGQQVTLSCSPISGHRSVSWYQQTPGQGLQFLFEYFSETQRNKGNFPGRFSGRQFSNSRSEMNVSTLELGDSALYLCASSRDNNNEQFFGPGTRLTVL.

The V gene is TRBV30, the J gene TRBJ1-2, with unresolved D. Germline CDR1 and CDR2: GTSNPN and SVGIG (reference sequence). The CDR3 runs 13 residues. The V end lost 0 bases, the J end lost 6 bases, and 11 bases lay between the germline ends. CDR3 coding DNA: TGTGCCTGGAGTGTACGAGGGTGGGATGGCTACACCTTC. Residues: CAWSVRGWDGYTF.

The CDR3 region has the DNA TGTGCCAGCAGTCTGGAGGACAGAAGTCCCCAGTACTTC. As protein: CASSLEDRSPQYF. The chain combines TRBV2 with TRBJ2-7; tentatively, D is TRBD1 (6 bases). Germline V lookup: CDR1 SNHLY, CDR2 FYNNEI. Trimming pared 5 bases from V and 10 bases from J, leaving 18 bases between. This CDR3 region has 13 residues.